Listed here are 28 T cell receptor beta chains from one sample, sequenced in a study of CD8 T cells in Susac syndrome. RNA amounts of about 0.45 to 1 ug underwent reverse transcription with random hexamers. TCRdb analysed the immunoSEQ multiplex PCR reads with MiXCR anew, one entry per CDR3 protein. Of about 300,000 distinct CDR3 sequences in the sample, about 91% were seen once. Sequenced input: CD8+ T cells from PBMCs. The receptors here all came from a human donor with multiple sclerosis.

In its sample, this clonotype was seen a few times. The chain combines TRBV12-3 or TRBV12-4 with TRBJ2-1; 7 bases align to TRBD1. J was trimmed by 10 bases and V by 5 bases; bases with no gene match: 5. This CDR3 spans 12 amino acids. For the CDR3, the DNA is TGTGCCAGCAGTCTTACAGGGGCCGAGCAGTTCTTC. This translates into CASSLTGAEQFF.

This rearrangement joins TRBV20-1 to TRBJ2-2, with D tentatively TRBD1 (6 bases). V lost 1 base and J 1 base, leaving 16 bases between the germline ends. The CDR3 loop spans 17 amino acids. Per the germline V gene, CDR1 is DFQATT and CDR2 is SNEGSKA (reference sequence). CDR3 protein: CSARGWGHLMNTGELFF. In nucleotides, the CDR3 is TGCAGTGCTAGAGGATGGGGGCACCTAATGAACACCGGGGAGCTGTTTTTT.

This CDR3 reads CASSQDPEGRGPADTQYF. Here the CDR3 DNA reads TGTGCCAGCAGCCAAGATCCCGAGGGCAGGGGGCCGGCAGATACGCAGTATTTT. This chain links TRBV4-2 with TRBJ2-3; 8 bases agree with TRBD1. The CDR3 runs 18 residues. The germline V gene has CDR1 LGHNA and CDR2 YNFKEQ. The V and J ends lost 0 bases and 4 bases, in that order; junction bases with no gene match: 12.

This sequence joins TRBV4-3 and TRBJ2-7, with a weak D call TRBD1 (6 bases). Per the germline V gene, CDR1 is LGHNA and CDR2 is YSLEER. Trimming pared 5 bases from V and 3 bases from J, leaving 14 bases between. The CDR3 consists of 14 residues. DNA for the CDR3: TGCGCCAGCAGCGAATCCGGGACACACTACGAGCAGTACTTC. The encoded protein is CASSESGTHYEQYF.

The CDR3 region is CASSPPPGANTGELFF. The DNA of the CDR3 is TGCGCCAGCAGCCCACCCCCCGGGGCGAACACCGGGGAGCTGTTTTTT. The chain combines TRBV4-1 with TRBJ2-2, with D perhaps TRBD2 (5 bases). The CDR3 is 16 amino acids. Looked up from germline, CDR1 is MGHRA and CDR2 is YSYEKL. Trimming took 4 bases from V and 0 from J, leaving 12 bases between them.

V is TRBV7-9 and J is TRBJ2-1, with 10 positions matching TRBD2. The CDR3 length is 17 residues. The ends lost 5 bases at V and 8 bases at J; junction bases unmatched: 15. Per germline, CDR1 SEHNR and CDR2 FQNEAQ (reference sequence). CDR3 coding DNA: TGTGCCAGCAGCACCGAAGCGGGGGGGCTAAGTGGGGATGAGCAGTTCTTC. Amino acids: CASSTEAGGLSGDEQFF. The whole variable domain, filled in from reference TRBV7-9 and TRBJ2-1, reads DTGVSQNPRHKITKRGQNVTFRCDPISEHNRLYWYRQTLGQGPEFLTYFQNEAQLEKSRLLSDRFSAERPKGSFSTLEIQRTEQGDSAMYLCASSTEAGGLSGDEQFFGPGTRLTVL.

The CDR3: CASSFSGPTDEQYF. The CDR3 DNA reads TGCGCCAGCAGCTTCTCAGGGCCCACTGACGAGCAGTACTTC. The chain combines TRBV5-1 with TRBJ2-7; perhaps TRBD1 as D (5 bases). The ends were cut back, 2 bases at V and 5 bases at J, with 14 bases in the middle. Per germline, CDR1 SGHRS and CDR2 YFSETQ. The CDR3 consists of 14 residues.

This clonotype appeared a few times. The J gene is TRBJ2-3, the V gene TRBV12-3 or TRBV12-4; TRBD2 aligns across 8 bases. V lost 5 bases and J lost 6; bases outside the gene matches: 10. The CDR3 consists of 15 residues. In DNA form, the CDR3 reads TGTGCCAGCAGTAGCAGCGGGAGCCTCCTGGATACGCAGTATTTT. Its translation: CASSSSGSLLDTQYF.

The chain combines TRBV20-1 with TRBJ2-3; perhaps TRBD2 as D (5 bases). Germline loops: CDR1 DFQATT, CDR2 SNEGSKA (reference sequence). Trimming cost V 4 bases and J 1 base, with 6 bases left between them. The CDR3 extends over 12 amino acids. CDR3 sequence: CSAKEGTDTQYF. The CDR3 bases are TGCAGTGCTAAGGAGGGCACAGATACGCAGTATTTT.

J is TRBJ2-2 and V is TRBV11-3; the D gene is possibly TRBD1 (5 bases). With 5 bases removed from V and 8 bases from J, the gap between germline ends came to 24 bases. Germline V gene sequence: CDR1 SGHNT, CDR2 YENEEA. The CDR3 runs 17 residues. The CDR3 DNA reads TGTGCCAGCAGCCCCCCAAACGTTGACGGTCCAGGGGGGGAGCTGTTTTTT. This encodes CASSPPNVDGPGGELFF.

V usage is TRBV4-2 and J usage is TRBJ2-5; the D is unclear. The CDR3 is 15 residues long. Germline V gene sequence: CDR1 LGHNA, CDR2 YNFKEQ. V dropped 0 bases and J dropped 4 bases, with 12 bases sitting between them. DNA for the CDR3: TGTGCCAGCAGCCAAGATTTGGGGATCGGAGAGACCCAGTACTTC. As protein: CASSQDLGIGETQYF.

The V and J genes are TRBV29-1 and TRBJ2-7; the D gene is possibly TRBD2 (5 bases). Between the trimmed V and J ends, which lost 0 bases and 6 bases, there was a span of 9 bases. The germline gives CDR1 SQVTM, CDR2 ANQGSEA. This CDR3 contains 12 residues. In DNA, the CDR3 is TGCAGCGTTGAAGAAGGCGGGCTCGAGCAGTACTTC. The encoded protein is CSVEEGGLEQYF.

The chain is built from TRBV20-1 and TRBJ2-5, with D perhaps TRBD2 (5 bases). V was cut by 6 bases and J by 0 bases, with 17 bases left in between. This CDR3 contains 15 residues. CDR1 is DFQATT and CDR2 is SNEGSKA in the germline V gene (reference sequence). This CDR3 reads CSADPGPGNQETQYF. The CDR3 DNA reads as TGCAGTGCCGACCCCGGCCCGGGAAACCAAGAGACCCAGTACTTC.

This clonotype has a handful of counts. The chain links TRBV5-1 to TRBJ2-7; 8 bases fit TRBD1. The CDR3 extends over 14 amino acids. V was pared by 3 bases and J by 4 bases, with 6 bases of the junction left unmatched. Germline V gene data show CDR1 as SGHRS and CDR2 as YFSETQ. The CDR3 reads CASSWGTGVYEQYF. CDR3 in DNA: TGCGCCAGCAGCTGGGGGACAGGTGTATACGAGCAGTACTTC.

This chain connects TRBV6-5 to TRBJ2-3; no reliable D call. V lost 6 bases and J lost 4, with 11 bases in between. This CDR3 contains 13 residues. Per germline, CDR1 MNHEY and CDR2 SVGAGI. In DNA form, the CDR3 reads TGTGCCAGCAGCGCCTGGGGTCCAGATACGCAGTATTTT. Its protein product is CASSAWGPDTQYF.

This clonotype was seen a single time. The chain uses TRBV4-1 and TRBJ2-1, with D possibly TRBD2 on 6 matching bases. Germline V gene sequence: CDR1 MGHRA, CDR2 YSYEKL. The CDR3 is 14 amino acids. Deletions cut 3 bases from V and 4 bases from J, with 10 bases between. The CDR3 coding sequence is TGCGCCAGCAGCCAGTCTAGCGAGTACAATGAGCAGTTCTTC. Protein sequence: CASSQSSEYNEQFF.

This sequence joins TRBV29-1 and TRBJ2-5, with TRBD2 matching over 10 bases. Germline lookup yields CDR1 SQVTM and CDR2 ANQGSEA. This CDR3 is 15 amino acids long. V was pared by 4 bases and J by 2 bases, with 7 bases of the junction left unmatched. The CDR3 loop reads CSVGGTSESQETQYF. The CDR3 DNA reads as TGCAGCGTTGGTGGGACTAGCGAGAGTCAAGAGACCCAGTACTTC.

This chain connects TRBV5-1 to TRBJ2-1, with 8 bases aligning to TRBD2. The CDR3 runs 16 residues. Unmatched junction bases numbered 8, after V lost 1 base and J lost 5 bases. Germline V gene lookup returns CDR1 SGHRS and CDR2 YFSETQ. CDR3: CASSLLSGGKDNEQFF. For the CDR3, the DNA is TGCGCCAGCAGCTTGCTAAGCGGGGGAAAGGACAATGAGCAGTTCTTC.

The chain recombines TRBV5-4 with TRBJ2-7, with D unresolved. This CDR3 spans 14 amino acids. Between the trimmed V and J ends, which lost 1 base and 0 bases, there was a span of 8 bases. Germline V gene sequence: CDR1 SGHNT, CDR2 YYREEE (reference sequence). CDR3 sequence reads: CASSLNTYSYEQYF. CDR3 nucleotides: TGTGCCAGCAGCTTGAATACGTACTCCTACGAGCAGTACTTC.

The J gene is TRBJ2-3, the V gene TRBV9; a possible D gene is TRBD2 (5 bases). The germline CDR1 and CDR2 sequences are SGDLS and YYNGEE. Trimming shortened V by 0 bases and J by 2 bases, and 13 bases separated the two germline ends. The CDR3 sequence is 16 residues long. CDR3 coding DNA: TGTGCCAGCAGCGTAGATGCTGGTAGCGTCACAGATACGCAGTATTTT. Its protein product is CASSVDAGSVTDTQYF.

The CDR3 here is CASSTSGQGGNEQFF. The CDR3 region has the DNA TGTGCCAGCTCAACGTCCGGACAGGGTGGTAATGAGCAGTTCTTC. The chain links TRBV18 to TRBJ2-1, with 8 bases identical to TRBD1. This CDR3 comprises 15 residues. Germline V gene lookup returns CDR1 KGHSH and CDR2 LQKENI. The J segment lost 7 bases and the V segment lost 5 bases, leaving 10 bases of the junction unmatched. Full variable domain (remainder filled in from reference TRBV18 and TRBJ2-1): NAGVMQNPRHLVRRRGQEARLRCSPMKGHSHVYWYRQLPEEGLKFMVYLQKENIIDESGMPKERFSAEFPKEGPSILRIQQVVRGDSAAYFCASSTSGQGGNEQFFGPGTRLTVL.

V usage is TRBV4-2 and J usage is TRBJ2-7; 7 positions match TRBD2. J was trimmed by 3 bases and V by 1 base; bases with no gene match: 6. The germline CDR1 and CDR2 sequences are LGHNA and YNFKEQ. This CDR3 region has 15 residues. This CDR3 is CASSQAGTTYYEQYF. CDR3 bases: TGTGCCAGCAGCCAAGCCGGGACTACCTACTACGAGCAGTACTTC.

The chain joins TRBV29-1 to TRBJ1-2; D call uncertain. V gave up 1 base and J gave up 8 bases, with 11 bases separating them. The CDR3 is 12 amino acids. The germline V gene encodes CDR1 SQVTM and CDR2 ANQGSEA. The CDR3 here is CSVEVTAAGYTF. CDR3 DNA: TGCAGCGTTGAAGTTACGGCAGCGGGCTACACCTTC.

J is TRBJ2-7 and V is TRBV7-9, with TRBD2 identical over 7 bases. Germline assignment: CDR1 SEHNR and CDR2 FQNEAQ (reference sequence). The CDR3 consists of 13 residues. V was pared by 3 bases and J by 5 bases, with 4 bases of the junction left unmatched. CDR3: CASSFPSGDEQYF. CDR3 bases: TGTGCCAGCAGCTTTCCTAGCGGCGACGAGCAGTACTTC.

This sequence joins TRBV18 and TRBJ2-7; tentatively, D is TRBD2 (5 bases). V was clipped by 3 bases and J by 3 bases, with 18 bases between them. Germline V CDR1 and CDR2: KGHSH, LQKENI. This CDR3 spans 16 amino acids. The CDR3 spells CASSPIQRVSVYEQYF. The CDR3 DNA follows: TGTGCCAGCTCACCCATTCAGAGGGTCTCCGTCTACGAGCAGTACTTC.

The genes are TRBV28 and TRBJ2-3, with 10 bases aligning to TRBD1. Germline V gene lookup returns CDR1 MDHEN and CDR2 SYDVKM. CDR3 length equals 18 residues. Losses at the gene ends were 0 bases for V and 0 bases for J; bases not matched to a gene: 6. The CDR3 DNA sequence: TGTGCCAGCAGTTTATGGGACAGGGGACAGGGGAGCACAGATACGCAGTATTTT. Amino acid sequence: CASSLWDRGQGSTDTQYF.

The chain is built from TRBV7-2 and TRBJ1-1; a weak D match, TRBD1 (5 bases). This CDR3 is 15 amino acids long. Germline loops: CDR1 SGHTA, CDR2 FQGNSA. Trimming cost V 1 base and J 5 bases, with 14 bases left between them. The CDR3 loop is CASSLGGGRETEAFF. The CDR3 nucleotides read TGTGCCAGCAGCTTAGGTGGGGGTAGAGAAACTGAAGCTTTCTTT.

The chain couples TRBV6-2 or TRBV6-3 to TRBJ2-1; TRBD2 aligns across 9 bases. Germline V gene sequence: CDR1 MNHEY, CDR2 SVGEGT. J gave up 9 bases and V 2 bases, and 5 bases lay outside the gene matches. The CDR3 has 14 residues. In DNA form, the CDR3 reads TGTGCCAGCAGTTACGGCGGGGGGGCCCTTGAGCAGTTCTTC. Translated, it gives CASSYGGGALEQFF.